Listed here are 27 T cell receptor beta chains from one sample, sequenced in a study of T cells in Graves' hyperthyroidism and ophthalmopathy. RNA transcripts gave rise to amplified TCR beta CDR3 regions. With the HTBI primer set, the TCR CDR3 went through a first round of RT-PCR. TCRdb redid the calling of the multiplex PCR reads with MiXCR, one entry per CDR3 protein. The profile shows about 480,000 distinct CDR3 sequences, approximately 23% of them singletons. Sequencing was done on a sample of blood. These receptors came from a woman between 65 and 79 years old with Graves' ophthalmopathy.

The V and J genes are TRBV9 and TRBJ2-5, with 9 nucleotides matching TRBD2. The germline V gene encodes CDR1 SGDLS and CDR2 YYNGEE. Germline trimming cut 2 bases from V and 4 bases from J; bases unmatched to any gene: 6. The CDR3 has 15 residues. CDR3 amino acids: CASSVGGRVGETQYF. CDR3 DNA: TGTGCCAGCAGCGTGGGCGGGAGGGTAGGAGAGACCCAGTACTTC.

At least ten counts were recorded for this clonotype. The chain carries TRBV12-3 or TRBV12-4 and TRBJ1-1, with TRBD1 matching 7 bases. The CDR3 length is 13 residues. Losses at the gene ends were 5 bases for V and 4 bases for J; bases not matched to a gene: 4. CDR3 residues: CASSLNRGTEAFF. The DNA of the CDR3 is TGTGCCAGCAGTCTCAACAGGGGCACTGAAGCTTTCTTT.

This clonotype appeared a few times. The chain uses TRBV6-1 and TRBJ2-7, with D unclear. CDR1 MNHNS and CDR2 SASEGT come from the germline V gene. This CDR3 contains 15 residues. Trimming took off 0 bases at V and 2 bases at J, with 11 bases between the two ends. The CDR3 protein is CASSEAVTNPYEQYF. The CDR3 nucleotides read TGTGCCAGCAGTGAAGCCGTGACAAATCCCTACGAGCAGTACTTC.

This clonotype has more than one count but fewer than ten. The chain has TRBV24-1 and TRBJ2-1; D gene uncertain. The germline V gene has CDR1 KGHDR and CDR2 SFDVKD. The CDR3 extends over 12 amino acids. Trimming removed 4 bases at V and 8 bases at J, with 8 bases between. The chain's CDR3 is CATSDLADEQFF. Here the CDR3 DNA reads TGTGCCACCAGTGACCTGGCGGATGAGCAGTTCTTC.

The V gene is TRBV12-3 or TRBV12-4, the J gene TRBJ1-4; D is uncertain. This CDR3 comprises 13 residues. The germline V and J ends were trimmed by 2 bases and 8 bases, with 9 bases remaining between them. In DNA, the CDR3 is TGTGCCAGCAGTTTAAATAAAGTGGAAAAACTGTTTTTT. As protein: CASSLNKVEKLFF.

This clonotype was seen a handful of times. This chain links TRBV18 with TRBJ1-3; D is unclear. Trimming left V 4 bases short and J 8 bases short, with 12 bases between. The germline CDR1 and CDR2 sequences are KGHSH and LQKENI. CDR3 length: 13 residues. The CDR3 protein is CASSREDGYTIYF. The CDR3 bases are TGTGCCAGCTCACGAGAGGACGGATACACCATATATTTT.

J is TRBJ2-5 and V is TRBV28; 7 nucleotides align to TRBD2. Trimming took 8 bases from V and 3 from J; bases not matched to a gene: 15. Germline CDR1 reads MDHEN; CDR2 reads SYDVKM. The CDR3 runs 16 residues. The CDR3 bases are TGTGCCAGCTCACCACCGAGGGCCAGCGGGAAAGAGACCCAGTACTTC. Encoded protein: CASSPPRASGKETQYF.

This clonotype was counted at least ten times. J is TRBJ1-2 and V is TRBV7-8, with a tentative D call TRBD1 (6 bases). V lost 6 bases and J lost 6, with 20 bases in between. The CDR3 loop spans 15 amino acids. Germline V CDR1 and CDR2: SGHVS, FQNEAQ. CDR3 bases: TGTGCCAGCAGTCGAAATACAGGGTCCTTGGATGGCTACACCTTC. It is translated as CASSRNTGSLDGYTF.

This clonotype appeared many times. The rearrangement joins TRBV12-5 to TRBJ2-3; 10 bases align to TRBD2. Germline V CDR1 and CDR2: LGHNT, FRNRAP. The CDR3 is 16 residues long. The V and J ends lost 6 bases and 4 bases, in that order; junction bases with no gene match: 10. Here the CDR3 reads CASGFPSGRGPDTQYF. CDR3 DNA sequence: TGTGCTAGTGGCTTCCCAAGCGGGAGGGGCCCAGATACGCAGTATTTT.

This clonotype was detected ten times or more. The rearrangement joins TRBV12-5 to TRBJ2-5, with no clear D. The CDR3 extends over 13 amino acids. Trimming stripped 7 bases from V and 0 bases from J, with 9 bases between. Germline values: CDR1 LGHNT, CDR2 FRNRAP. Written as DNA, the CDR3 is TGTGCTAGTGCCCTACACAACCAAGAGACCCAGTACTTC. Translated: CASALHNQETQYF.

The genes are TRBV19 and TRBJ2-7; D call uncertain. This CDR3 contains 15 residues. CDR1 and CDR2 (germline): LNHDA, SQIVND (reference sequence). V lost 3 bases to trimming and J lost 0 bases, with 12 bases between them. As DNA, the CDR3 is TGTGCCAGTAGTATTTCCCAATTTAACTCCTACGAGCAGTACTTC. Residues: CASSISQFNSYEQYF.

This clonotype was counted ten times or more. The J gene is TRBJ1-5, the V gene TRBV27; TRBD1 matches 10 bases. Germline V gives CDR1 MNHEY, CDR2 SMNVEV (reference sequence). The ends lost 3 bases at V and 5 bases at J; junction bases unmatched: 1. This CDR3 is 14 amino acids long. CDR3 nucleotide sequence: TGTGCCAGCAGTTTGGGGACAGGGGATCAGCCCCAGCATTTT. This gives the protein CASSLGTGDQPQHF.

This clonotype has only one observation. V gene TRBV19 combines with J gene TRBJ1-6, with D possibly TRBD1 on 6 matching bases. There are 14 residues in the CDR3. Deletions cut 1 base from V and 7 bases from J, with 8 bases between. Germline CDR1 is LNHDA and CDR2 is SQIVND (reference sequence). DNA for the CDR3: TGTGCCAGTAGTATAGTAAGGGGGAATTCACCCCTCCACTTT. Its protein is CASSIVRGNSPLHF.

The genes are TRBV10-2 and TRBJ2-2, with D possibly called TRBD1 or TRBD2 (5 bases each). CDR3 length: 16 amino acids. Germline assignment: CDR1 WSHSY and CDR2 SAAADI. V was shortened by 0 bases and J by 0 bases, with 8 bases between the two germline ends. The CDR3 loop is CASSESGTANTGELFF. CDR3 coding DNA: TGCGCCAGCAGTGAGTCTGGGACGGCGAACACCGGGGAGCTGTTTTTT.

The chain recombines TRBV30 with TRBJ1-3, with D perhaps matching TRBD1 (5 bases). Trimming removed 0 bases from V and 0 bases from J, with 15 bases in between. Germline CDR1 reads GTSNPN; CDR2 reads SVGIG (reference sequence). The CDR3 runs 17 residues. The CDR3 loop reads CAWSVQALTYSGNTIYF. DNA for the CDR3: TGTGCCTGGAGTGTACAGGCCTTAACATACTCTGGAAACACCATATATTTT.

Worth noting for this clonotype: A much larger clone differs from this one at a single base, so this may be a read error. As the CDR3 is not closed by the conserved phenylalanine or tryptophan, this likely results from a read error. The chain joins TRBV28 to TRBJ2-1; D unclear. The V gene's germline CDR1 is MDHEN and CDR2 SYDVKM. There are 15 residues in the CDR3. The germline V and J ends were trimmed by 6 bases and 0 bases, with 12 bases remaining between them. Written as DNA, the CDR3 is TGTGCCAGCAGCCCCAACCACCGCTCCTACAATGAGCAGTTCTTA. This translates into CASSPNHRSYNEQFL.

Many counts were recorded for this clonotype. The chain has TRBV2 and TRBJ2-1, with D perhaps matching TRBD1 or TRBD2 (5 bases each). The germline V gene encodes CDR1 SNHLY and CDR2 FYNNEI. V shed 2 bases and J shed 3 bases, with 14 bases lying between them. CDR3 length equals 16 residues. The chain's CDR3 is CASSEWARGVYNEQFF. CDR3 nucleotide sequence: TGTGCCAGCAGTGAATGGGCGAGAGGGGTCTACAATGAGCAGTTCTTC.

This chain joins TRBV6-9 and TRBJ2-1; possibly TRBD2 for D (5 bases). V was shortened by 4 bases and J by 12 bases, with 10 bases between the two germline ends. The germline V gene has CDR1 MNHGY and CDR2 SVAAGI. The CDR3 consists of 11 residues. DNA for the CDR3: TGTGCCAGCAGTTCTCATCGGGGGCAGTTCTTC. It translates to CASSSHRGQFF.

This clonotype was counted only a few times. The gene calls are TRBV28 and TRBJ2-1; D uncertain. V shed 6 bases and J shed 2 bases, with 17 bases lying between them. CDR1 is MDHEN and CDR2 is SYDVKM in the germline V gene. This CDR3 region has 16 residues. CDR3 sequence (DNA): TGTGCCAGCAGCCCCGTCGTGGGGATCGCCTACAATGAGCAGTTCTTC. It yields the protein CASSPVVGIAYNEQFF.

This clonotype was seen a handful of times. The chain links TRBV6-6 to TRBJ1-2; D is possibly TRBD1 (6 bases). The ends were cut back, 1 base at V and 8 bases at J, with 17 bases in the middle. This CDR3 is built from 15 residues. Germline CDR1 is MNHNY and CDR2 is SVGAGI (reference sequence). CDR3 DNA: TGTGCCAGCAGTTACTTCCCGGACAGACCGGAGGGCTACACCTTC. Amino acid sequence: CASSYFPDRPEGYTF.

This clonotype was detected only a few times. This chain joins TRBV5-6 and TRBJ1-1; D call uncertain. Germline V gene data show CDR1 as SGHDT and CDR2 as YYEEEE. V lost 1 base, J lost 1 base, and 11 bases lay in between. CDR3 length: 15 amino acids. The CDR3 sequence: CASSLFVRQNTEAFF. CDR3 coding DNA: TGTGCCAGCAGCTTGTTTGTCAGACAGAACACTGAAGCTTTCTTT. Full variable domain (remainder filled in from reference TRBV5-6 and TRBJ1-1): DAGVTQSPTHLIKTRGQQVTLRCSPKSGHDTVSWYQQALGQGPQFIFQYYEEEERQRGNFPDRFSGHQFPNYSSELNVNALLLGDSALYLCASSLFVRQNTEAFFGQGTRLTVV.

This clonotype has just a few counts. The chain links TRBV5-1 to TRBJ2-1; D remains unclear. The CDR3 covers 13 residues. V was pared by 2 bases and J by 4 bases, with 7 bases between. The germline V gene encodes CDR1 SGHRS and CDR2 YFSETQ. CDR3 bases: TGCGCCAGCAGCTTAGGCCCTTACAATGAGCAGTTCTTC. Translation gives CASSLGPYNEQFF.

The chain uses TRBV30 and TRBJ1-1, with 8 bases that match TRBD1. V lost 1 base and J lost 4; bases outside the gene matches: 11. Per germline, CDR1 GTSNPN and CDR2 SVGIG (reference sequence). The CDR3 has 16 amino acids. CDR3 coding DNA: TGTGCCTGGAGTGACCTGGCAGGACAGGGAACCACTGAAGCTTTCTTT. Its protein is CAWSDLAGQGTTEAFF.

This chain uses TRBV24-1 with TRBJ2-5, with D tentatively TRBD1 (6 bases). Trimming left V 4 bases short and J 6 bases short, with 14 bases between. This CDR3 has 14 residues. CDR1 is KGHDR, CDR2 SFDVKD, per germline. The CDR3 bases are TGTGCCACCAGTGACGGGGTAGGGGGTAAGACCCAGTACTTC. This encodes CATSDGVGGKTQYF.

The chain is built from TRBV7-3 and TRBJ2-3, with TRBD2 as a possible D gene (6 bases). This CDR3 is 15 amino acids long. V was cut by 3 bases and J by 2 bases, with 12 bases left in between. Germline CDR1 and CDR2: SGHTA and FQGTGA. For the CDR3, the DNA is TGTGCCAGCAGCTTGACGGGAGACTCCACAGATACGCAGTATTTT. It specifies CASSLTGDSTDTQYF.

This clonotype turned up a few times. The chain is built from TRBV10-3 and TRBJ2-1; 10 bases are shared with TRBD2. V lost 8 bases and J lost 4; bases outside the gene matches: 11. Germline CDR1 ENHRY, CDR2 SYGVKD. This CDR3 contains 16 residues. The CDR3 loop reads CAIAIGLAAPYNEQFF. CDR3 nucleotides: TGTGCCATCGCCATCGGACTAGCGGCCCCGTACAATGAGCAGTTCTTC.

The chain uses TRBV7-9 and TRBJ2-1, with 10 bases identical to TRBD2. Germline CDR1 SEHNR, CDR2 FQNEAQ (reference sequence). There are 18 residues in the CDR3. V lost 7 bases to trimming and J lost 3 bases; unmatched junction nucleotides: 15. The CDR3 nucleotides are TGTGCCAGCATCCTGGGGACTAGCGAGACTATTTACTACAATGAGCAGTTCTTC. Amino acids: CASILGTSETIYYNEQFF.